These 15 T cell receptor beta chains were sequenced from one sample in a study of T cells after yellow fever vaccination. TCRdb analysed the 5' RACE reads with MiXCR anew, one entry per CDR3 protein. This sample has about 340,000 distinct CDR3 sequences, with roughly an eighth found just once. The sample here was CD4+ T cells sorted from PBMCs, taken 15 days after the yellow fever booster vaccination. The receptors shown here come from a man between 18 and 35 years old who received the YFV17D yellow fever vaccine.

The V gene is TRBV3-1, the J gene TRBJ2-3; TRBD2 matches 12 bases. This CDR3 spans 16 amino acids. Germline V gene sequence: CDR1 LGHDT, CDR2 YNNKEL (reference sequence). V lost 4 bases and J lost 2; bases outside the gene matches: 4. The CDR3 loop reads CASSPRLAGDTDTQYF. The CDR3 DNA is TGTGCCAGCAGCCCGCGACTAGCGGGGGACACAGATACGCAGTATTTT.

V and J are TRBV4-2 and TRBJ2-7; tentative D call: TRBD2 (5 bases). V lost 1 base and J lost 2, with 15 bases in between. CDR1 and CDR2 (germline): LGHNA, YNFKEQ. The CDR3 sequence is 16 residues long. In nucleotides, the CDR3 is TGTGCCAGCAGCCAAGGGATTGACGGGAAGCCCTACGAGCAGTACTTC. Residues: CASSQGIDGKPYEQYF.

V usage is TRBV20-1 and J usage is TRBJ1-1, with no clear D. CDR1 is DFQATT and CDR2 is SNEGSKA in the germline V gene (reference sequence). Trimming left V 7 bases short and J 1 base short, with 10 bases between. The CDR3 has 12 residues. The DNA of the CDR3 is TGCAGTGTCCGGGTCGGGAACACTGAAGCTTTCTTT. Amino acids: CSVRVGNTEAFF.

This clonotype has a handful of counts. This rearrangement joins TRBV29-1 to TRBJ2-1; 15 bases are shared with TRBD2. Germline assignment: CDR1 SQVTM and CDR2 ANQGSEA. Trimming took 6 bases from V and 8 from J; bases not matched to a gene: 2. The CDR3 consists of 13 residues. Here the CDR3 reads CSVGLAGGDEQFF. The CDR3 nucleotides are TGCAGCGTCGGACTAGCGGGGGGGGATGAGCAGTTCTTC.

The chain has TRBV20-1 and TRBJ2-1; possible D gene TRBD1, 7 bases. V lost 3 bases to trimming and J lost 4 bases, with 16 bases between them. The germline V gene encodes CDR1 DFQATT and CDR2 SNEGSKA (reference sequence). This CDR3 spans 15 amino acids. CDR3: CSASHQGGSYNEQFF. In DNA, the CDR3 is TGCAGTGCTAGTCACCAGGGGGGATCTTACAATGAGCAGTTCTTC.

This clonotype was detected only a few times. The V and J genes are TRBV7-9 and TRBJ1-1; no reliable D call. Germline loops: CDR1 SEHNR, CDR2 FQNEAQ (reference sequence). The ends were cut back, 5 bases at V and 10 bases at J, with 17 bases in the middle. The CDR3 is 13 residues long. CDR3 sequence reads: CASSLPAGVGAFF. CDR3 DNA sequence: TGTGCCAGCAGCCTTCCGGCCGGAGTCGGAGCTTTCTTT.

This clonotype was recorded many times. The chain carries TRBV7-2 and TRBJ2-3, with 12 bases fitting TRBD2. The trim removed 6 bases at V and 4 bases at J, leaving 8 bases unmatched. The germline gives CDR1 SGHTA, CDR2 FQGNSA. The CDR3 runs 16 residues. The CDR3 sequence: CASSQRGTSGPDTQYF. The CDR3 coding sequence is TGTGCCAGCAGTCAACGCGGGACTAGCGGGCCAGATACGCAGTATTTT.

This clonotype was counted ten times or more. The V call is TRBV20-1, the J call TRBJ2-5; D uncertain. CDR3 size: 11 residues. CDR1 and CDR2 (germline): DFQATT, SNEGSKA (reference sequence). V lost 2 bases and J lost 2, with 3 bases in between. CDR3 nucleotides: TGCAGTGCTAGACAGCAAGAGACCCAGTACTTC. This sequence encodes CSARQQETQYF.

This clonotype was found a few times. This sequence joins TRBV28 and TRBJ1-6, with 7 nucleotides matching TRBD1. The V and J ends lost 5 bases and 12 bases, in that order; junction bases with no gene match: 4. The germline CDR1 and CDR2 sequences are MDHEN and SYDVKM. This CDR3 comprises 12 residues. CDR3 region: CASSRDSRPLHF. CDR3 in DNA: TGTGCCAGCAGTCGGGACAGTAGACCCCTCCACTTT.

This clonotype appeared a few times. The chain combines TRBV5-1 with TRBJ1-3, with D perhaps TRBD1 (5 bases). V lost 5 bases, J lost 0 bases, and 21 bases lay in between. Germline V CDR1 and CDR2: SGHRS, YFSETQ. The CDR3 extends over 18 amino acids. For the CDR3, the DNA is TGCGCCAGCAGAAGGGACCTTCGAAGGGGTTACTCTGGAAACACCATATATTTT. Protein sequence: CASRRDLRRGYSGNTIYF.

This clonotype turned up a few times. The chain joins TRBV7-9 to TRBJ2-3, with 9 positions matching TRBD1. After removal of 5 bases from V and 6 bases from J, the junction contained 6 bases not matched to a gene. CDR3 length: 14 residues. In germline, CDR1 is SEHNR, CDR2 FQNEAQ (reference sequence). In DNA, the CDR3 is TGTGCCAGCAGCATTAGACAGGGGGTGGATACGCAGTATTTT. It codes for CASSIRQGVDTQYF.

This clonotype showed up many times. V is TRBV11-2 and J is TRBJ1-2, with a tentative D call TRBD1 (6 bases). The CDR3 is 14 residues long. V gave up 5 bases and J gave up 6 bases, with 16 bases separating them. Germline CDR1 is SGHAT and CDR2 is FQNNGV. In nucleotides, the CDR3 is TGTGCCAGCAGCCCAAACTCAGGGGTGGATGGCTACACCTTC. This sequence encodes CASSPNSGVDGYTF.

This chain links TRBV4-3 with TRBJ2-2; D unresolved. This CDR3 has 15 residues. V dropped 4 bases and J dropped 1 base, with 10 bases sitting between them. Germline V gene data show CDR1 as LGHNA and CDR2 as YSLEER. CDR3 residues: CASSLRTMNTGELFF. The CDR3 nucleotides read TGCGCCAGCAGCCTCCGTACGATGAACACCGGGGAGCTGTTTTTT.

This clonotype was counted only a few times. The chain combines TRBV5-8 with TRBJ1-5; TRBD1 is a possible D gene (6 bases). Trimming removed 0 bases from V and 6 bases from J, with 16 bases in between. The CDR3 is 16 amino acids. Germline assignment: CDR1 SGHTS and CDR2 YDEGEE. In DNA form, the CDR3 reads TGTGCCAGCAGCTTGGGGGTGACAGGATCTGCTCAGCCCCAGCATTTT. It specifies CASSLGVTGSAQPQHF.

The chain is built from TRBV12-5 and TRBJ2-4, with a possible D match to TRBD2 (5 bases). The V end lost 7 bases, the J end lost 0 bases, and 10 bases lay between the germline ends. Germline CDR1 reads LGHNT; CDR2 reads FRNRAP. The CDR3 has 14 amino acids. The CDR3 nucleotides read TGTGCTAGTGCCGCCAGCGGAGCCAAAAACATTCAGTACTTC. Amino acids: CASAASGAKNIQYF. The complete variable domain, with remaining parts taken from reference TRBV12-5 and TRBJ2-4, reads DARVTQTPRHKVTEMGQEVTMRCQPILGHNTVFWYRQTMMQGLELLAYFRNRAPLDDSGMPKDRFSAEMPDATLATLKIQPSEPRDSAVYFCASAASGAKNIQYFGAGTRLSVL.